The 21 T cell receptor beta chains presented below share a single source sample, sequenced in a study of blood T cells in healthy people across ages. Alongside a J-beta primer mix, a sample-barcoded 5' primer served in a second PCR lasting roughly 7 to 11 cycles. One entry per CDR3 protein results from TCRdb running MiXCR on the 5' RACE reads. The sample has roughly 790,000 distinct CDR3 sequences; 35% to 45% are singletons. The sequenced material came from blood. These receptors all come from a woman aged 60-75 years in good health.

V usage is TRBV7-8 and J usage is TRBJ1-4, with 7 bases matching TRBD1. The germline gives CDR1 SGHVS, CDR2 FQNEAQ. The CDR3 spans 15 residues. J gave up 8 bases and V 4 bases, and 10 bases lay outside the gene matches. As DNA, the CDR3 is TGTGCCAGCAGCTCCGGAGGAACAGGGGTGGAAAAACTGTTTTTT. It translates to CASSSGGTGVEKLFF.

In this sample, this clonotype turned up a few times. The chain couples TRBV7-3 to TRBJ2-7; tentatively, D is TRBD2 (5 bases). The V and J ends lost 5 bases and 5 bases respectively, with 19 bases between them. The CDR3 consists of 15 residues. Germline loops: CDR1 SGHTA, CDR2 FQGTGA. CDR3 amino acids: CASSLTGNPMDEQYF. The CDR3 nucleotides are TGTGCCAGCAGCCTTACGGGAAACCCCATGGACGAGCAGTACTTC.

The chain carries TRBV5-1 and TRBJ2-2; TRBD1 aligns across 8 bases. Trimming took 2 bases from V and 4 from J; bases not matched to a gene: 7. Germline V CDR1 and CDR2: SGHRS, YFSETQ. This CDR3 region has 16 residues. The CDR3 DNA sequence: TGCGCCAGCAGCTTTCCGGGACAGGCTGGCACCGGGGAGCTGTTTTTT. Translation gives CASSFPGQAGTGELFF.

The chain employs TRBV4-3 and TRBJ2-3, with TRBD2 matching 8 bases. There are 16 residues in the CDR3. Per germline, CDR1 LGHNA and CDR2 YSLEER. The V and J ends lost 4 bases and 1 base, in that order; junction bases with no gene match: 7. CDR3 loop: CASSRPGTSGTDTQYF. The DNA for the CDR3 is TGCGCCAGCAGCCGGCCCGGGACTAGTGGCACAGATACGCAGTATTTT.

This clonotype has just one count. The V and J genes are TRBV28 and TRBJ2-1, with D perhaps being TRBD1 or TRBD2 (5 bases each). The V gene's germline CDR1 is MDHEN and CDR2 SYDVKM. Trimming pared 7 bases from V and 13 bases from J, leaving 17 bases between. The CDR3 is 12 amino acids. The CDR3 DNA follows: TGTGCCAGCACTAGGGGAAGGGAGACCCAGTTCTTC. Translating it yields CASTRGRETQFF.

The chain couples TRBV20-1 to TRBJ1-2; D ambiguous. Trimming pared 3 bases from V and 8 bases from J, leaving 10 bases between. The CDR3 is 11 residues long. Looked up from germline, CDR1 is DFQATT and CDR2 is SNEGSKA (reference sequence). CDR3 in DNA: TGCAGTGCTAGTGTTAGGCGGGGCTACACCTTC. Amino acids: CSASVRRGYTF.

The chain is built from TRBV2 and TRBJ2-5; D not resolved. V was trimmed by 6 bases and J by 9 bases, leaving 23 bases between them. CDR3 length: 15 amino acids. Germline V gene lookup returns CDR1 SNHLY and CDR2 FYNNEI. This CDR3 reads CASRALWTIPAAQYF. CDR3 in DNA: TGTGCCAGCAGGGCCCTTTGGACCATTCCCGCGGCCCAGTACTTC.

The rearrangement uses TRBV4-3 and TRBJ2-3; 8 bases are a match to TRBD1. The length of the CDR3 is 17 residues. With V trimmed by 0 bases and J by 4 bases, 9 bases remained unmatched. Germline CDR1 LGHNA, CDR2 YSLEER. Here the CDR3 DNA reads TGCGCCAGCAGCCAAGATCTCAGGGGGCGAATCCCAGATACGCAGTATTTT. This translates into CASSQDLRGRIPDTQYF.

This clonotype was detected many times. CDR3: CSAGNPGGPNNEQFF. The CDR3 bases are TGCAGTGCGGGAAATCCTGGCGGACCTAACAATGAGCAGTTCTTC. This rearrangement joins TRBV20-1 to TRBJ2-1; D is unclear. CDR1 DFQATT and CDR2 SNEGSKA come from the germline V gene (reference sequence). The V and J ends lost 6 bases and 5 bases respectively, with 20 bases between them. The CDR3 has 15 amino acids.

The CDR3 nucleotides read TGTGCCAGCAGCGTAGTTTCCAGCGGGGGGAATACGCAGTATTTT. Amino acid sequence: CASSVVSSGGNTQYF. J is TRBJ2-3 and V is TRBV9, with 9 bases lining up with TRBD2. V was pared by 0 bases and J by 7 bases, with 6 bases of the junction left unmatched. Germline CDR1 and CDR2: SGDLS and YYNGEE. The CDR3 is made up of 15 amino acids.

This clonotype was seen once. One base away lies a much larger clone, so this may be a sequencing read error. The chain has TRBV6-2 or TRBV6-3 and TRBJ2-5; 10 nucleotides line up with TRBD2. The J call is in doubt because the DNA end fits TRBJ2-7 better. Germline V gives CDR1 MNHEY, CDR2 SVGEGT. CDR3 length: 17 residues. CDR3 sequence (DNA): TGTGCCAGCAGTTCTTGGACTAGCGGAGTTGACTCCTGCGAGCAGTACTTC. Amino acid sequence: CASSSWTSGVDSCEQYF.

The chain links TRBV5-1 to TRBJ2-1; the match to TRBD2 covers 9 bases. The end of the DNA aligns better with TRBJ2-7, so the J call may be wrong. There are 15 residues in the CDR3. Germline CDR1 and CDR2: SGHRS and YFSETQ. The CDR3 is CASSIAGEPYNEQYF. The CDR3 DNA is TGCGCCAGCAGCATAGCGGGAGAGCCCTACAATGAGCAGTACTTC.

This clonotype appeared a few times. The CDR3, as DNA: TGCAGTGCTCGAACCCCAGGGAGGGTGGAAAAACTGTTTTTT. As protein: CSARTPGRVEKLFF. The chain uses TRBV20-1 and TRBJ1-4; D may be TRBD1 (5 bases). V lost 5 bases and J lost 8, with 18 bases in between. Germline assignment: CDR1 DFQATT and CDR2 SNEGSKA (reference sequence). The CDR3 length is 14 residues.

The chain employs TRBV28 and TRBJ2-7; 10 positions agree with TRBD1. Germline-derived CDR1 and CDR2 are MDHEN and SYDVKM. The length of the CDR3 is 15 residues. V was clipped by 5 bases and J by 9 bases; unmatched bases: 13. CDR3 protein: CASSPETGGVGRQYF. DNA for the CDR3: TGTGCCAGCAGTCCCGAGACAGGGGGCGTAGGCAGGCAGTACTTC.

The chain uses TRBV4-3 and TRBJ2-7; D uncertain. Trimming took off 0 bases at V and 3 bases at J, with 12 bases between the two ends. Germline loops: CDR1 LGHNA, CDR2 YSLEER. The CDR3 covers 15 residues. CDR3 amino acids: CASSQEFGRFYEQYF. In DNA form, the CDR3 reads TGCGCCAGCAGCCAAGAGTTCGGCCGATTCTACGAGCAGTACTTC.

The rearrangement joins TRBV20-1 to TRBJ2-5, with a weak D call TRBD1 (5 bases). This CDR3 contains 12 residues. The germline V and J ends were trimmed by 7 bases and 5 bases, with 14 bases remaining between them. The germline V gene has CDR1 DFQATT and CDR2 SNEGSKA (reference sequence). Here the CDR3 reads CSVQIRVETQYF. The CDR3 DNA follows: TGCAGTGTCCAAATCAGGGTTGAGACCCAGTACTTC.

A few counts support this clonotype. J is TRBJ2-5 and V is TRBV7-3; tentatively, D is TRBD1 (5 bases). The CDR3 consists of 17 residues. CDR1 SGHTA and CDR2 FQGTGA come from the germline V gene. V was pared by 5 bases and J by 0 bases, with 19 bases between. Here the CDR3 reads CASSPRSGAADQETQYF. The CDR3 region has the DNA TGTGCCAGCAGCCCCCGGTCTGGGGCGGCGGACCAAGAGACCCAGTACTTC.

The J gene is TRBJ2-2, the V gene TRBV20-1; weak D call: TRBD2 (5 bases). This CDR3 is built from 12 residues. Per germline, CDR1 DFQATT and CDR2 SNEGSKA (reference sequence). The V and J ends lost 7 bases and 0 bases respectively, with 6 bases between them. CDR3 in DNA: TGCAGTGTCGGGGCGAACACCGGGGAGCTGTTTTTT. Its protein product is CSVGANTGELFF.

The CDR3 reads CASSMNSPFYNEQYF. The CDR3, as DNA: TGTGCCAGCAGCATGAATAGTCCTTTCTACAATGAGCAGTACTTC. The rearrangement joins TRBV9 to TRBJ2-1; D is ambiguous. The J call may be mistaken, given a closer DNA end match to TRBJ2-7. The CDR3 has 15 residues. Germline values: CDR1 SGDLS, CDR2 YYNGEE.

The genes are TRBV13 and TRBJ1-1; 7 bases line up with TRBD1. V was pared by 2 bases and J by 7 bases, with 7 bases of the junction left unmatched. Germline V gene data show CDR1 as PRHDT and CDR2 as FYEKMQ (reference sequence). This CDR3 region has 14 residues. CDR3: CASSLSRGTDEAFF. The CDR3 DNA reads TGTGCCAGCAGCTTAAGCAGGGGGACCGATGAAGCTTTCTTT.

This CDR3 reads CSVETGVNNEQYF. Written as DNA, the CDR3 is TGCAGCGTTGAGACAGGGGTCAACAATGAGCAGTACTTC. This chain connects TRBV29-1 to TRBJ2-4, with TRBD1 identical over 8 bases. The germline V gene encodes CDR1 SQVTM and CDR2 ANQGSEA. Germline trimming cut 3 bases from V and 13 bases from J; bases unmatched to any gene: 11. This CDR3 spans 13 amino acids.